This T cell receptor (beta chain) stems from a study of OX40 agonist ivuxolimab in advanced cancers. Study background: The mean age was approximately 60 years, ranging from about 23 to 79, with more than 70% of participants male.

CDR1 SGDLS and CDR2 YYNGEE come from the germline V gene. There are 15 residues in the CDR3. Trimming at V came to 3 bases and at J to 6 bases, leaving 6 bases not matched to a gene. At cycle 4 day 1, cycle 7 day 1, and baseline, blood was sampled. The assay was immunoSEQ multiplex PCR, and TCRdb's table has in-frame clones only and misses some. Of tens of thousands of clones in the sample, 75% to 90% are singletons; the top ten hold 11%. This sequence joins TRBV9 and TRBJ1-6; 7 bases align to TRBD1. This TCR was sampled from an adult with an advanced solid tumor such as melanoma, head and neck, liver or kidney cancer. The sequencing here drew on CD4+ or CD8+ T cells sorted from blood, taken in a trial of the OX40 agonist ivuxolimab. CDR3 loop: CASSAWTGPNSPLHF. CDR3 nucleotide sequence: TGTGCCAGCAGCGCCTGGACAGGACCTAATTCACCCCTCCACTTT.